There are many counts of the clone carrying this T cell receptor (beta chain). This entry is derived from a study of T cells in Graves' hyperthyroidism and ophthalmopathy. Ophthalmopathy patients had moderate-to-severe active disease, CAS ≥3, NOSPECS ≥4, and disease duration under 3 months. Amplified TCR beta CDR3 regions derived from RNA transcripts. Carried out on the TCR CDR3, a first-round RT-PCR used the HTBI primer set. TCRdb reprocessed the multiplex PCR reads with MiXCR, giving one entry per CDR3 protein. The sample lists approximately 600,000 distinct CDR3 sequences; 14% were seen once. V was clipped by 10 bases and J by 4 bases, with 19 bases between them. The CDR3 spans 14 residues. Germline assignment: CDR1 MNHNS and CDR2 SASEGT.

Input material: blood. The TCR originated in a woman in her late teens or twenties with Graves' ophthalmopathy. The V and J genes are TRBV6-1 and TRBJ1-1; D call uncertain. The CDR3 loop is CATYPPNAGTEAFF. The CDR3 coding sequence is TGTGCCACCTACCCCCCAAATGCGGGCACTGAAGCTTTCTTT.